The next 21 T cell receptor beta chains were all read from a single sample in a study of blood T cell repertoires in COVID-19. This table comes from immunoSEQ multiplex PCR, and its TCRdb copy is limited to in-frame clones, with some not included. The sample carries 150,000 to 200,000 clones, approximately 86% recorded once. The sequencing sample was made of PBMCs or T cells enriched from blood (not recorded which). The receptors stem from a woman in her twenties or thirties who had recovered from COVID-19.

CDR3 region: CASSQGQEVFGYTF. Written as DNA, the CDR3 is TGTGCCAGCAGCCAGGGACAGGAGGTTTTCGGCTACACCTTC. The chain employs TRBV3-1 (or the pseudogene TRBV3-2) and TRBJ1-2; 8 positions agree with TRBD1. The CDR3 spans 14 residues. J was trimmed by 8 bases and V by 3 bases; bases with no gene match: 8. Germline-derived CDR1 and CDR2 are LGHDT and YNNKEL (reference sequence).

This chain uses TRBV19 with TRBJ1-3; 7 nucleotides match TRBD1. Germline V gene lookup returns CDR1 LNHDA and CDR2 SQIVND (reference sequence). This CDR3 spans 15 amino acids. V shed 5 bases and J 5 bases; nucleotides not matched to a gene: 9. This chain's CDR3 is CASSPRDSKRNTIYF. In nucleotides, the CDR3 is TGTGCCAGTAGTCCTCGGGACAGCAAAAGAAACACCATATATTTT.

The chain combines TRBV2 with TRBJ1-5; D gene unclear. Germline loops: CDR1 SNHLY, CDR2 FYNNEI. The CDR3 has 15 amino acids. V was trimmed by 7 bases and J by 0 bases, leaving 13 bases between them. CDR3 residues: CASNGPDYSNQPQHF. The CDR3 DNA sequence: TGTGCCAGCAATGGGCCAGACTATAGCAATCAGCCCCAGCATTTT. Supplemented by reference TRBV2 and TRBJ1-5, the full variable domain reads EPEVTQTPSHQVTQMGQEVILRCVPISNHLYFYWYRQILGQKVEFLVSFYNNEISEKSEIFDDQFSVERPDGSNFTLKIRSTKLEDSAMYFCASNGPDYSNQPQHFGDGTRLSIL.

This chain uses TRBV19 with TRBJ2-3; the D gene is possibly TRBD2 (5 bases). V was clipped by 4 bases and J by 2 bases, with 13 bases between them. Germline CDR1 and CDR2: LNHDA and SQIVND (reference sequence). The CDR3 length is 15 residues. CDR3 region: CASSTSLGNTDTQYF. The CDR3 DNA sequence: TGTGCCAGTAGTACCTCACTAGGAAACACAGATACGCAGTATTTT.

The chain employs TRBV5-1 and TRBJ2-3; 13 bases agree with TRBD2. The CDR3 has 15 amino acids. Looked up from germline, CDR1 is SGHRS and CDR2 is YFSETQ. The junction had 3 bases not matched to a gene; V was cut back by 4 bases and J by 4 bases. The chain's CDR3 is CASSQLAGGPDTQYF. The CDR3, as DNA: TGCGCCAGCAGCCAACTAGCGGGGGGGCCAGATACGCAGTATTTT.

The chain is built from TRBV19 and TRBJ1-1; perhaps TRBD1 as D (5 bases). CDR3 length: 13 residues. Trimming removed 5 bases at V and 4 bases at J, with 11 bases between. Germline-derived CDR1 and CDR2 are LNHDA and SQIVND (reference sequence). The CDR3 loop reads CASSFGGTTEAFF. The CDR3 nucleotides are TGTGCCAGTAGTTTCGGGGGGACCACTGAAGCTTTCTTT. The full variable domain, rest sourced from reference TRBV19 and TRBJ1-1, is DGGITQSPKYLFRKEGQNVTLSCEQNLNHDAMYWYRQDPGQGLRLIYYSQIVNDFQKGDIAEGYSVSREKKESFPLTVTSAQKNPTAFYLCASSFGGTTEAFFGQGTRLTVV.

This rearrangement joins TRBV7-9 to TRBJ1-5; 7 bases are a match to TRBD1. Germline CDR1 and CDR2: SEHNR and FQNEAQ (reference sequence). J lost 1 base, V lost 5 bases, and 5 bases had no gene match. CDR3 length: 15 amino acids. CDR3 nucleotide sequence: TGTGCCAGCAGCCAGGGGGAGGCAAGCAATCAGCCCCAGCATTTT. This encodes CASSQGEASNQPQHF.

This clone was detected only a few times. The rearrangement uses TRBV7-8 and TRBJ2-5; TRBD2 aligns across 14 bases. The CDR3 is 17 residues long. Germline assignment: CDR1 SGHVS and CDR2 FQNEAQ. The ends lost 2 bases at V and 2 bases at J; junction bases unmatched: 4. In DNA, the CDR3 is TGTGCCAGCAGCTTAACCGGGACTAGCGGGAGTCAAGAGACCCAGTACTTC. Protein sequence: CASSLTGTSGSQETQYF.

The CDR3 sequence is CASSLQVNTEAFF. CDR3 bases: TGTGCCAGCAGCTTACAGGTGAACACTGAAGCTTTCTTT. The chain is built from TRBV7-3 and TRBJ1-1; D unresolved. The V and J ends lost 2 bases and 0 bases respectively, with 4 bases between them. CDR1 and CDR2 (germline): SGHTA, FQGTGA. CDR3 length: 13 amino acids.

This CDR3 reads CASGLVIRNRSSGNTIYF. CDR3 sequence (DNA): TGTGCTAGTGGTTTGGTCATTAGGAACAGGTCCTCTGGAAACACCATATATTTT. The chain joins TRBV12-5 to TRBJ1-3, with a tentative D call TRBD1 (5 bases). V was pared by 0 bases and J by 0 bases, with 15 bases between. CDR1 LGHNT and CDR2 FRNRAP come from the germline V gene. The CDR3 totals 18 residues.

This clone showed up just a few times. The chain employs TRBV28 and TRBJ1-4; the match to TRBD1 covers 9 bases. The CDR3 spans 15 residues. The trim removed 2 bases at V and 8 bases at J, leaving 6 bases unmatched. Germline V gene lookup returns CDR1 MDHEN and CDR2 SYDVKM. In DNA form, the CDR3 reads TGTGCCAGCAGTTTAGGGGACAGGGAACGAGAAAAACTGTTTTTT. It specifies CASSLGDREREKLFF.

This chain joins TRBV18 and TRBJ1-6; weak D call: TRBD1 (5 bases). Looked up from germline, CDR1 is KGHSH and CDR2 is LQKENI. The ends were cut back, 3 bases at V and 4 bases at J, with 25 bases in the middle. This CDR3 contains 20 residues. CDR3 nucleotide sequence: TGTGCCAGCTCACCTACGCGTTTCGACAGCGCAATTATATATAATTCACCCCTCCACTTT. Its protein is CASSPTRFDSAIIYNSPLHF.

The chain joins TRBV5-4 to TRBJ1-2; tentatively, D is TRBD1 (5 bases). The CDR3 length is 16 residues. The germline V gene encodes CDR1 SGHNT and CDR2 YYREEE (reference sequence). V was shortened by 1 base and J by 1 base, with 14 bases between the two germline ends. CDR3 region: CASSLSSGVFNYGYTF. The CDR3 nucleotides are TGTGCCAGCAGCTTGTCTTCGGGGGTCTTTAACTATGGCTACACCTTC.

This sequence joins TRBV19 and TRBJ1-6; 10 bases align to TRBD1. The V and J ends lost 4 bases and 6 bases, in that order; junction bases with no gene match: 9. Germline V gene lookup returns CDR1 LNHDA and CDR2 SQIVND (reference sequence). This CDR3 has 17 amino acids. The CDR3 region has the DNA TGTGCCAGTAGTACCCTGGGACAGGGGTCGGCTAATTCACCCCTCCACTTT. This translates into CASSTLGQGSANSPLHF. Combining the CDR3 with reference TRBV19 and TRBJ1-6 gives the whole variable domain DGGITQSPKYLFRKEGQNVTLSCEQNLNHDAMYWYRQDPGQGLRLIYYSQIVNDFQKGDIAEGYSVSREKKESFPLTVTSAQKNPTAFYLCASSTLGQGSANSPLHFGNGTRLTVT.

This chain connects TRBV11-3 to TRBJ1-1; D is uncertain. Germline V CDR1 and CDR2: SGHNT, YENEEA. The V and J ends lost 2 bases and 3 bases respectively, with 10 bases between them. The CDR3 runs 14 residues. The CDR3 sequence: CASSLSGFDTEAFF. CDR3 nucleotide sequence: TGTGCCAGCAGCTTATCGGGGTTCGACACTGAAGCTTTCTTT.

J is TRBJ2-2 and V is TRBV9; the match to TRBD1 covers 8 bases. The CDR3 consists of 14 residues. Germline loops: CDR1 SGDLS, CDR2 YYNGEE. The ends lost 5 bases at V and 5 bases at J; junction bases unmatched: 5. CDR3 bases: TGTGCCAGCAGGAGACAGGGGTTGACCGGGGAGCTGTTTTTT. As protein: CASRRQGLTGELFF.

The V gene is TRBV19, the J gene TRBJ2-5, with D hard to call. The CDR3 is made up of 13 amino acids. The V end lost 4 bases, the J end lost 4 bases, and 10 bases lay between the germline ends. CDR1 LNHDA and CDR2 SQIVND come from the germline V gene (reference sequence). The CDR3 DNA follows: TGTGCCAGTAGTACCCAACCAGGAGAGACCCAGTACTTC. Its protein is CASSTQPGETQYF. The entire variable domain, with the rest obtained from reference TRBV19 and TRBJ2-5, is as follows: DGGITQSPKYLFRKEGQNVTLSCEQNLNHDAMYWYRQDPGQGLRLIYYSQIVNDFQKGDIAEGYSVSREKKESFPLTVTSAQKNPTAFYLCASSTQPGETQYFGPGTRLLVL.

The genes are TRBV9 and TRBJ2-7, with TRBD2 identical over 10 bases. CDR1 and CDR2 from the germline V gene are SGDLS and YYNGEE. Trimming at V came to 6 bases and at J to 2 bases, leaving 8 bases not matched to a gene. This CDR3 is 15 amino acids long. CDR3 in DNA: TGTGCCAGCACATCTAGCGGGAGCGAAGCCTACGAGCAGTACTTC. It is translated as CASTSSGSEAYEQYF.

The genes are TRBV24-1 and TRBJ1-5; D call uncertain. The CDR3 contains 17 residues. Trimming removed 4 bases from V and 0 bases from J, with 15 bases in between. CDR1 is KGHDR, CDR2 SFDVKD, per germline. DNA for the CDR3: TGTGCCACCAGTGACCCGAGCGGGAAAGGTAGCAATCAGCCCCAGCATTTT. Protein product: CATSDPSGKGSNQPQHF.

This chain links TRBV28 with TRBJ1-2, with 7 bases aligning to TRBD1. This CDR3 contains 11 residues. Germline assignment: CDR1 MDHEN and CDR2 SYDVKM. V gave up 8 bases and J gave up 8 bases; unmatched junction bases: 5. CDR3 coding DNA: TGTGCCAGCCTTACAGGGGAGGGCTACACCTTC. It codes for CASLTGEGYTF.

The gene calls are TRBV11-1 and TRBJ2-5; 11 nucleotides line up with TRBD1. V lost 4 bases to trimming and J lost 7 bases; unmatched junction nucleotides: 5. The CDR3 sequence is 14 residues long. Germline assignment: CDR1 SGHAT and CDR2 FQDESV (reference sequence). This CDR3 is CASSSRDRGGTQYF. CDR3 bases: TGTGCCAGCAGCTCCCGGGACAGGGGGGGGACCCAGTACTTC.